Below, 6 T cell receptor beta chains from the same sample are listed, as sequenced in a study of blood T cells in healthy people across ages. With a J-beta primer mix and a sample-barcoded 5' primer, a second PCR ran about 7 to 11 cycles. MiXCR, applied by TCRdb to the 5' RACE reads, yields one record per CDR3 protein. The sample has 750,000 to 850,000 distinct CDR3 sequences; 20% to 25% are singletons. The same data also went into a second study, on T cells of mothers and their children.

Material: blood. These TCRs come from a boy under 18 in good health.

The gene calls are TRBV6-6 and TRBJ2-1; D is unresolved. Trimming shortened V by 7 bases and J by 0 bases, and 13 bases separated the two germline ends. There are 15 residues in the CDR3. Germline loops: CDR1 MNHNY, CDR2 SVGAGI (reference sequence). The CDR3 coding sequence is TGTGCCAGCACCCCCGGGCAGACCTCCTACAATGAGCAGTTCTTC. It encodes CASTPGQTSYNEQFF.

This chain links TRBV4-3 with TRBJ2-5; a possible D gene is TRBD1 (6 bases). V was cut by 1 base and J by 4 bases, with 19 bases left in between. Germline V gene data show CDR1 as LGHNA and CDR2 as YSLEER. This CDR3 has 17 amino acids. The DNA for the CDR3 is TGCGCCAGCAGCCAAGGTCTGGGCCAGGGGAGTGGAGAGACCCAGTACTTC. This gives the protein CASSQGLGQGSGETQYF.

This clonotype was picked up many times. V and J are TRBV7-9 and TRBJ2-5; TRBD2 might be the D (5 bases). V was cut by 0 bases and J by 1 base, with 21 bases left in between. The CDR3 length is 19 residues. The germline CDR1 and CDR2 sequences are SEHNR and FQNEAQ (reference sequence). CDR3 sequence reads: CASSLAPMRAGDSQETQYF. In nucleotides, the CDR3 is TGTGCCAGCAGCTTAGCCCCAATGAGGGCGGGCGATTCCCAAGAGACCCAGTACTTC.

The chain links TRBV15 to TRBJ1-4, with D hard to call. There are 14 residues in the CDR3. Germline V gene lookup returns CDR1 LNHNV and CDR2 YYDKDF (reference sequence). Trimming left V 1 base short and J 2 bases short, with 5 bases between. CDR3: CATSRARTNEKLFF. The CDR3, as DNA: TGTGCCACCAGCAGAGCACGGACTAATGAAAAACTGTTTTTT.

On this clonotype itself: One end of the junction does not line up with germline, which may come from a read error. This chain joins TRBV27 and TRBJ1-1; TRBD1 matches 8 bases. This CDR3 has 15 residues. Germline-derived CDR1 and CDR2 are MNHEY and SMNVEV (reference sequence). CDR3 sequence reads: CASSLSQGAVTEAFF. Written as DNA, the CDR3 is TGTGCCAGCAGTCTATCTCAGGGGGCGGTTACTGAAGCTTTCTTT.

There are a few counts of this clonotype. The chain couples TRBV12-3 or TRBV12-4 to TRBJ1-1; D is unresolved. The CDR3 covers 13 residues. Trimming removed 5 bases at V and 4 bases at J, with 11 bases between. In nucleotides, the CDR3 is TGTGCCAGCAGTCCCGTACGGGGCACTGAAGCTTTCTTT. Amino acids: CASSPVRGTEAFF.